The 27 T cell receptor beta chains below all came from one sample that was sequenced in a study of cytomegalovirus exposure and HLA in healthy donors. PCR primers comprised 60 Vbeta and 13 Jbeta primers. Libraries were prepared by immunoSEQ multiplex PCR; TCRdb keeps only in-frame clonotypes and omits some of them. Here the sample table reports under 200,000 clones. Sequenced: PBMCs. The receptors were sampled from a young woman in good health and CMV-seropositive.

The rearrangement joins TRBV6-1 to TRBJ1-1, with D possibly matching TRBD1 (6 bases). CDR3 length equals 15 residues. Germline assignment: CDR1 MNHNS and CDR2 SASEGT. V was shortened by 3 bases and J by 1 base, with 12 bases between the two germline ends. The CDR3 reads CASSEVTGTNTEAFF. In nucleotides, the CDR3 is TGTGCCAGCAGTGAGGTGACAGGCACGAACACTGAAGCTTTCTTT.

This chain uses TRBV7-9 with TRBJ1-1; D might be TRBD1 (5 bases). V gave up 6 bases and J gave up 10 bases, with 15 bases separating them. This CDR3 has 12 amino acids. Germline CDR1 SEHNR, CDR2 FQNEAQ (reference sequence). The CDR3 DNA reads TGTGCCAGCAGAGGAGGGGACTTCGTAGCTTTCTTT. Its translation is CASRGGDFVAFF.

This chain uses TRBV30 with TRBJ1-1; no definite D call. The germline V and J ends were trimmed by 2 bases and 0 bases, with 10 bases remaining between them. The CDR3 has 14 amino acids. Germline CDR1 is GTSNPN and CDR2 is SVGIG (reference sequence). CDR3 residues: CAWSNARLNTEAFF. CDR3 nucleotides: TGTGCCTGGAGTAATGCCAGGCTGAACACTGAAGCTTTCTTT. Full variable domain (rest looked up from reference TRBV30 and TRBJ1-1): SQTIHQWPATLVQPVGSPLSLECTVEGTSNPNLYWYRQAAGRGLQLLFYSVGIGQISSEVPQNLSASRPQDRQFILSSKKLLLSDSGFYLCAWSNARLNTEAFFGQGTRLTVV.

This chain joins TRBV6-1 and TRBJ2-1; a weak D match, TRBD1 (6 bases). Trimming shortened V by 2 bases and J by 5 bases, and 13 bases separated the two germline ends. Looked up from germline, CDR1 is MNHNS and CDR2 is SASEGT. The CDR3 sequence is 15 residues long. The CDR3 DNA is TGTGCCAGCAGTGAACACCATTACAGGGACAATGAGCAGTTCTTC. This codes for CASSEHHYRDNEQFF.

The chain combines TRBV5-1 with TRBJ2-2, with a possible D match to TRBD1 (6 bases). Germline V gives CDR1 SGHRS, CDR2 YFSETQ. The CDR3 consists of 14 residues. Trimming stripped 0 bases from V and 6 bases from J, with 9 bases between. Written as DNA, the CDR3 is TGCGCCAGCAGCTTGGAGGCAGGGGCCGGGGAGCTGTTTTTT. Its protein is CASSLEAGAGELFF.

The chain recombines TRBV6-5 with TRBJ1-4; D is unclear. The V and J ends lost 3 bases and 0 bases respectively, with 5 bases between them. Germline CDR1 and CDR2: MNHEY and SVGAGI. The CDR3 has 14 residues. Written as DNA, the CDR3 is TGTGCCAGCAGTTATTTCGCAACTAATGAAAAACTGTTTTTT. Translating gives CASSYFATNEKLFF.

This CDR3 is CASSISGRRTGELFF. The DNA of the CDR3 is TGTGCCAGCAGCATTAGCGGGAGGAGGACCGGGGAGCTGTTTTTT. The chain carries TRBV5-4 and TRBJ2-2; 10 bases are shared with TRBD2. Germline values: CDR1 SGHNT, CDR2 YYREEE (reference sequence). The CDR3 contains 15 residues. V lost 4 bases, J lost 5 bases, and 5 bases stayed unmatched.

This chain connects TRBV19 to TRBJ1-2, with 8 bases lining up with TRBD1. Unmatched junction bases numbered 11, after V lost 7 bases and J lost 1 base. The CDR3 totals 16 residues. Germline CDR1 and CDR2: LNHDA and SQIVND (reference sequence). In DNA form, the CDR3 reads TGTGCCAGTACCAGGACAGGGACCACTTTTAACTATGGCTACACCTTC. Protein product: CASTRTGTTFNYGYTF.

The chain is built from TRBV29-1 and TRBJ2-5; 7 bases align to TRBD1. The CDR3 runs to 11 residues. Germline CDR1 and CDR2: SQVTM and ANQGSEA. J gave up 11 bases and V 4 bases, and 7 bases lay outside the gene matches. The CDR3 DNA reads TGCAGCGTTGGACACAAGACAGGGCAGTACTTC. This sequence encodes CSVGHKTGQYF.

The CDR3 here is CASSQGGFGDSPLHF. In DNA, the CDR3 is TGCGCCAGCAGCCAAGGGGGCTTTGGGGATTCACCCCTCCACTTT. The chain combines TRBV4-1 with TRBJ1-6; D is possibly TRBD1 (5 bases). The V and J ends lost 1 base and 8 bases respectively, with 12 bases between them. Germline CDR1 is MGHRA and CDR2 is YSYEKL. This CDR3 has 15 residues.

The V and J genes are TRBV5-1 and TRBJ2-2; the D gene is possibly TRBD1 (6 bases). V lost 0 bases and J lost 4, with 13 bases in between. The germline V gene has CDR1 SGHRS and CDR2 YFSETQ. The CDR3 extends over 16 amino acids. CDR3 region: CASSLAVTGFTGELFF. The CDR3, as DNA: TGCGCCAGCAGCTTGGCGGTTACAGGGTTCACCGGGGAGCTGTTTTTT.

The chain uses TRBV7-8 and TRBJ2-2; 11 bases line up with TRBD2. The V gene end was trimmed by 5 bases and the J gene end by 7 bases; junction bases not matched to a gene: 6. Germline V gene sequence: CDR1 SGHVS, CDR2 FQNEAQ. The CDR3 consists of 15 residues. The CDR3 reads CASSRGLADLGELFF. The CDR3 DNA is TGTGCCAGCAGCCGGGGACTAGCGGACCTCGGGGAGCTGTTTTTT.

Written as DNA, the CDR3 is TGTGCCAGCAGCGTAAGGACTAGCGGACTGAGCACAGATACGCAGTATTTT. Translation: CASSVRTSGLSTDTQYF. V is TRBV4-2 and J is TRBJ2-3; 10 bases match TRBD2. The germline CDR1 and CDR2 sequences are LGHNA and YNFKEQ. V lost 5 bases and J lost 0; bases outside the gene matches: 8. The CDR3 length is 17 residues.

The V call is TRBV2, the J call TRBJ2-5; weak D call: TRBD1 (6 bases). Trimming removed 2 bases from V and 1 base from J, with 11 bases in between. In germline, CDR1 is SNHLY, CDR2 FYNNEI. CDR3 length: 15 amino acids. This chain's CDR3 is CASSERGGVQETQYF. The CDR3 nucleotides are TGTGCCAGCAGTGAAAGAGGGGGAGTCCAAGAGACCCAGTACTTC.

V is TRBV5-1 and J is TRBJ2-3; D not certain. The length of the CDR3 is 13 residues. The germline V gene has CDR1 SGHRS and CDR2 YFSETQ. V shed 0 bases and J shed 6 bases, with 8 bases lying between them. The CDR3: CASSLDSRDTQYF. The CDR3 coding sequence is TGCGCCAGCAGCTTGGATAGTCGGGATACGCAGTATTTT. Together with reference TRBV5-1 and TRBJ2-3, the CDR3 gives the full variable domain: KAGVTQTPRYLIKTRGQQVTLSCSPISGHRSVSWYQQTPGQGLQFLFEYFSETQRNKGNFPGRFSGRQFSNSRSEMNVSTLELGDSALYLCASSLDSRDTQYFGPGTRLTVL.

The CDR3 sequence is CASSPFFDEQYF. In DNA, the CDR3 is TGTGCCAGCAGTCCCTTTTTTGACGAGCAGTACTTC. The chain combines TRBV6-6 with TRBJ2-7; D call uncertain. Germline CDR1 is MNHNY and CDR2 is SVGAGI (reference sequence). The ends were cut back, 5 bases at V and 5 bases at J, with 10 bases in the middle. The CDR3 has 12 amino acids.

The J gene is TRBJ2-3, the V gene TRBV9; a weak D match, TRBD2 (5 bases). The V end was cut by 0 bases, the J end by 0 bases, with 11 bases between. The CDR3 is 16 residues long. Looked up from germline, CDR1 is SGDLS and CDR2 is YYNGEE. The CDR3 DNA reads as TGTGCCAGCAGCGTAGGCGAGGGTTGGAGCACAGATACGCAGTATTTT. Translation gives CASSVGEGWSTDTQYF.

The genes are TRBV5-1 and TRBJ2-1, with 8 positions matching TRBD2. Germline V gene data show CDR1 as SGHRS and CDR2 as YFSETQ. The CDR3 extends over 14 amino acids. The trim removed 5 bases at V and 6 bases at J, leaving 7 bases unmatched. CDR3 protein: CASSNAGGGNEQFF. The CDR3 nucleotides read TGCGCCAGCAGTAATGCGGGAGGTGGCAATGAGCAGTTCTTC.

The CDR3 here is CASSQGAHGNTIYF. CDR3 nucleotides: TGCGCCAGCAGCCAAGGGGCACATGGAAACACCATATATTTT. The chain carries TRBV4-3 and TRBJ1-3; no firm D call. Germline assignment: CDR1 LGHNA and CDR2 YSLEER. CDR3 length: 14 residues. Between the trimmed V and J ends, which lost 1 base and 3 bases, there was a span of 7 bases.

CDR3 nucleotide sequence: TGCGCCAGCAGCTTAGCATCGGGTGATGAGCAGTTCTTC. Its translation: CASSLASGDEQFF. The chain joins TRBV5-1 to TRBJ2-1; D gene uncertain. The germline V gene encodes CDR1 SGHRS and CDR2 YFSETQ. The length of the CDR3 is 13 residues. Trimming removed 2 bases at V and 8 bases at J, with 11 bases between. The whole variable domain, filled in from reference TRBV5-1 and TRBJ2-1, reads KAGVTQTPRYLIKTRGQQVTLSCSPISGHRSVSWYQQTPGQGLQFLFEYFSETQRNKGNFPGRFSGRQFSNSRSEMNVSTLELGDSALYLCASSLASGDEQFFGPGTRLTVL.

This chain joins TRBV15 and TRBJ1-3, with a tentative D call TRBD1 (5 bases). Germline CDR1 LNHNV, CDR2 YYDKDF (reference sequence). This CDR3 contains 16 residues. Trimming cost V 0 bases and J 1 base, with 10 bases left between them. The DNA of the CDR3 is TGTGCCACCAGCAGAGAGTCAAGGGGATCTGGAAACACCATATATTTT. Its protein is CATSRESRGSGNTIYF.

The rearrangement links TRBV5-1 to TRBJ2-7; a weak D match, TRBD1 (7 bases). V was pared by 4 bases and J by 4 bases, with 12 bases between. Germline V gene data show CDR1 as SGHRS and CDR2 as YFSETQ. This CDR3 spans 13 amino acids. CDR3 nucleotides: TGCGCCAGCAGCCCGGGGGACAGATACGAGCAGTACTTC. Translating it yields CASSPGDRYEQYF.

This rearrangement joins TRBV19 to TRBJ2-3, with a possible D match to TRBD1 (6 bases). The V and J ends lost 3 bases and 3 bases respectively, with 13 bases between them. CDR3 size: 15 residues. Per germline, CDR1 LNHDA and CDR2 SQIVND (reference sequence). The CDR3 spells CASSIGQLRTDTQYF. CDR3 DNA: TGTGCCAGTAGTATTGGACAGTTAAGAACAGATACGCAGTATTTT.

This chain links TRBV25-1 with TRBJ2-6; D call uncertain. Germline V lookup: CDR1 MGHDK, CDR2 SYGVNS. Trimming took off 3 bases at V and 2 bases at J, with 11 bases between the two ends. The CDR3 consists of 16 residues. In nucleotides, the CDR3 is TGTGCCAGCAGTGACCCGACAAGTCCTGGGGCCAACGTCCTGACTTTC. Amino acids: CASSDPTSPGANVLTF.

V and J are TRBV5-4 and TRBJ1-2, with 7 bases aligning to TRBD1. With 3 bases clipped from V and 3 bases from J, the junction kept 11 bases outside the gene matches. This CDR3 has 16 residues. Germline V lookup: CDR1 SGHNT, CDR2 YYREEE (reference sequence). The CDR3 region is CASSSYRQGWHYGYTF. Written as DNA, the CDR3 is TGTGCCAGCAGCTCGTATCGACAGGGCTGGCACTATGGCTACACCTTC.

The V and J genes are TRBV5-1 and TRBJ1-2, with D unclear. Germline CDR1 reads SGHRS; CDR2 reads YFSETQ. This CDR3 contains 14 residues. Trimming took off 0 bases at V and 8 bases at J, with 14 bases between the two ends. CDR3 amino acids: CASSLGSGSQGYTF. DNA for the CDR3: TGCGCCAGCAGCTTGGGGTCGGGGAGTCAGGGCTACACCTTC.

The J gene is TRBJ1-1, the V gene TRBV7-9, with D possibly matching TRBD1 (6 bases). Trimming took 0 bases from V and 1 from J, leaving 9 bases between them. This CDR3 has 15 residues. Germline V gene lookup returns CDR1 SEHNR and CDR2 FQNEAQ (reference sequence). The CDR3 region has the DNA TGTGCCAGCAGCTTAGCGATGGGACAGAACACTGAAGCTTTCTTT. Translating gives CASSLAMGQNTEAFF.